This T cell receptor (beta chain) was identified during a study of cytomegalovirus exposure and HLA in healthy donors. Study outcomes and limitations: The study labeled under 200 TCR beta chains cytomegalovirus-associated. The later analysis indicated that the majority of CMV-associated TCR beta chains appeared HLA-restricted. Links to common viral pathogens appeared, in a later analysis, for several of the most significant clusters.

This CDR3 comprises 15 residues. The V end was cut by 0 bases, the J end by 5 bases, with 13 bases between. Looked up from germline, CDR1 is SGHNT and CDR2 is YYREEE (reference sequence). Note on this clone: Its antigen is currently unknown.

PCR used 60 Vbeta primers and 13 Jbeta primers. Under the authors' procedure: Later, 80 million or so unique TCR beta chains were counted in an analysis, and some 11 million of them were shared. The data were produced by immunoSEQ multiplex PCR, yet TCRdb's version contains in-frame clones alone and is incomplete. That table gives V, J and clone size, and the DNA gave D and trimming. The sample consists of approximately 220,000 clones, around 79% of them appearing once. The sample consisted of PBMCs. The TCR comes from a man between 18 and 29 years old in good health and CMV-seronegative. The V and J genes are TRBV5-4 and TRBJ2-3; D may be TRBD1 (5 bases). Here the CDR3 reads CASSLAAAGKDTQYF. CDR3 DNA: TGTGCCAGCAGCTTGGCGGCGGCAGGGAAAGATACGCAGTATTTT.